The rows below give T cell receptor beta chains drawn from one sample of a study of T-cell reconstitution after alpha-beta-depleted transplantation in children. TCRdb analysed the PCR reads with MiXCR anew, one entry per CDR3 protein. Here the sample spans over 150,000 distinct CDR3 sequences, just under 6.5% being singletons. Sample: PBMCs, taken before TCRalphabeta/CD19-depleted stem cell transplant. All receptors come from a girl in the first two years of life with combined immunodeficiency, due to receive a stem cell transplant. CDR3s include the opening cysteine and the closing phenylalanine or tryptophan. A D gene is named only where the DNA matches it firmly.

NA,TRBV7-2,CASSFGVYEQFF
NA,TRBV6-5,CASSYSRGYSYEQYF
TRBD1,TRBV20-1,CSASPGTASEKLFF
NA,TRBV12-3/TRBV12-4,CASQGGEPYTF
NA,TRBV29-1,CSAEATRAYNEQFF
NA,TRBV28,CASSSGSVYEYNEQFF
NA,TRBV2,CASEGNGYNEQFF
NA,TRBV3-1,CASSQSWGAYEQYF
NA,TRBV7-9,CASSLGWGSEKTDTQYF
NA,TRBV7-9,CARRRFNEKLFF
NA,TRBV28,CASSLTELNTEAFF
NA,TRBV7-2,CASRHKGTNTGELFF
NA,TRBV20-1,CSVGCTDTQYF
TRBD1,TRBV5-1,CASSLDRGATDTQYF
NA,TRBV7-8,CASSLAGTASSTDTQYF
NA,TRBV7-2,CASSIDSKTGNTIYF
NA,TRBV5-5,CASSLFHDLPSGGYTF
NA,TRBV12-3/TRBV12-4,CASSFGWWDTEAFF
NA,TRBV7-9,CASSLETSTDTQYF
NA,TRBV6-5,CASSYSGGRVTGELFF
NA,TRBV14,CASSPWDPNEQFF
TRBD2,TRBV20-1,CSASSGRSSGANVLTF
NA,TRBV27,CASSPRRVHQPQHF
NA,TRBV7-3,CASSLSKSGELFF
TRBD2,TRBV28,CASSLAFGLAYEQYF
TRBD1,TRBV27,CASSFGQGKVVGEAFF
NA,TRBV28,CASSLQPTEQYF
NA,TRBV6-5,CASSQGPLPTDTQYF
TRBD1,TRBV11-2,CASSPLGQGFISPLDTQYF
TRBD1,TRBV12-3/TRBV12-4,CASRPGQDYEQYF
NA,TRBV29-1,CSVEATLEVGAFF
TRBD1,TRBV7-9,CASSLGQGAGTEAFF
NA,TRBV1,CTSSPWDSSNEKLFF
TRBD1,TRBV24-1,CATSDLGQGIFSYNEQFF
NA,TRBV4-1,CASSQERTPWHEQFF
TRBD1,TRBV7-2,CASSLAGTGQTPLLYEQYF
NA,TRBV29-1,CSVVINTEAFF
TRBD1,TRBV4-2,CASSPTGQGSDEQFF
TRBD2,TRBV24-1,CATSDWGLNTGELFF
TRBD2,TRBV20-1,CSAPAVPGLPYNEQFF
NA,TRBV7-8,CASSPLGGNTGELFF
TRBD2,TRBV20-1,CSANIAGGSYNEQFF
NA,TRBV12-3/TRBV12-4,CASTHGGDEQYF
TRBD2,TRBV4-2,CASSQEAAGGQETQYF
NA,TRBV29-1,CSVTRTPGGNTEAFF
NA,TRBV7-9,CASSSIRVTNTEAFF
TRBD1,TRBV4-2,CASSRDRGLNGYTF
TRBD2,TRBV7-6,CASSLDAGGGSYEQYF